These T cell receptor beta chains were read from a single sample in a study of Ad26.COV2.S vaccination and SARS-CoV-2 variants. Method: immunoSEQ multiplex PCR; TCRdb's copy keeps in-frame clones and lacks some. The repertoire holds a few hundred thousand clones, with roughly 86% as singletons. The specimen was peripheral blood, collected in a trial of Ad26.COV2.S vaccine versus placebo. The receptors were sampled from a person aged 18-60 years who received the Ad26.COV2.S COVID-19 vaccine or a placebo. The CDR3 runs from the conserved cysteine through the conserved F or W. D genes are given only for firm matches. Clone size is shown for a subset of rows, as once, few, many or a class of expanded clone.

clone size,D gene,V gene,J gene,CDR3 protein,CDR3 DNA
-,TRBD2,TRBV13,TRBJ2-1,CASSFPPGLAGGYNEQFF,TGTGCCAGCAGCTTCCCTCCGGGACTAGCGGGGGGCTACAATGAGCAGTTCTTC
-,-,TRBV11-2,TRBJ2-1,CASRGVNEQFF,TGTGCCAGCAGGGGGGTAAATGAGCAGTTCTTC
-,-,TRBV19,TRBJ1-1,CASSPGTFEAFF,TGTGCCAGTAGTCCCGGGACTTTTGAAGCTTTCTTT
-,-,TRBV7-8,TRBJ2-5,CASSRGLEETQYF,TGTGCCAGCAGTCGGGGACTTGAAGAGACCCAGTACTTC
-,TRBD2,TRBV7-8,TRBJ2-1,CASSSLRTSNEQFF,TGTGCCAGCAGCTCGCTAAGGACTAGCAATGAGCAGTTCTTC
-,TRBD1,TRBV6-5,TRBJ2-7,CASRVQGQGTLGQYF,TGTGCCAGCAGGGTACAGGGACAGGGGACTCTAGGGCAGTACTTC
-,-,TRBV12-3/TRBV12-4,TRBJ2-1,CASKMGLLDEQFF,TGTGCCAGCAAGATGGGACTTTTGGATGAGCAGTTCTTC
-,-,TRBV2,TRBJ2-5,CASSGNLQETQYF,TGTGCCAGCAGCGGAAACCTCCAAGAGACCCAGTACTTC
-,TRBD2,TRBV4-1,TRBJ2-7,CASSQLGLAGVEQYF,TGCGCCAGCAGCCAACTTGGACTAGCGGGAGTAGAGCAGTACTTC
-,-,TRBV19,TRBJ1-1,CASSSLQGRNTEAFF,TGTGCCAGTAGTTCCCTACAGGGCAGGAACACTGAAGCTTTCTTT
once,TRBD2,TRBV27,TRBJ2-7,CASSGTSGIYEQYF,TGTGCCAGCAGCGGGACTAGCGGGATATACGAGCAGTACTTC
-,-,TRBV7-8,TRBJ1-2,CASSRTRGAGYTF,TGTGCCAGCAGCCGGACGAGGGGCGCGGGCTACACCTTC
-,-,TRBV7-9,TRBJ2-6,CASSPWISGANVLTF,TGTGCCAGCAGCCCCTGGATCTCTGGGGCCAACGTCCTGACTTTC
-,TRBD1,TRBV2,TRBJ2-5,CASSRDSKETQYF,TGTGCCAGCAGCCGGGACAGCAAAGAGACCCAGTACTTC
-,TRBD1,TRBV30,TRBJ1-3,CAWGQDRNTIYF,TGTGCCTGGGGACAGGATCGAAACACCATATATTTT
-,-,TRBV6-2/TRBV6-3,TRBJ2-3,CASSYSGDTQYF,TGTGCCAGCAGTTACTCTGGCGATACGCAGTATTTT
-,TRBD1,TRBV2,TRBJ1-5,CASRGTGIQPQHF,TGTGCCAGCAGGGGGACAGGGATTCAGCCCCAGCATTTT
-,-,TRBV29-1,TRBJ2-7,CSVVLGSSYEQYF,TGCAGCGTTGTATTGGGATCGTCCTACGAGCAGTACTTC
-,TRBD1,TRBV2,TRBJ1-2,CASTWTGHGYTF,TGTGCCAGCACCTGGACAGGACATGGCTACACCTTC
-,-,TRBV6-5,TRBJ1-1,CATRADIEAFF,TGTGCCACTCGAGCGGACATCGAAGCTTTCTTT
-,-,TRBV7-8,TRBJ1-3,CASSLGASGNTIYF,TGTGCCAGCAGCTTAGGGGCCTCTGGAAACACCATATATTTT
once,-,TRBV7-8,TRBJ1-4,CASSPRTGANEKLFF,TGTGCCAGCAGCCCCCGAACCGGGGCTAATGAAAAACTGTTTTTT
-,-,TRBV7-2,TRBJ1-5,CASSYRGTNSNQPQHF,TGTGCCAGCAGCTATCGGGGGACTAATAGCAATCAGCCCCAGCATTTT
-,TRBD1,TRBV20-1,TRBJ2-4,CSASEGAGGNIQYF,TGCAGTGCTAGTGAGGGGGCAGGGGGAAACATTCAGTACTTC
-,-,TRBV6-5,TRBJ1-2,CASSYSFRESSRGYTF,TGTGCCAGCAGTTACTCGTTTAGGGAGTCGTCGAGAGGCTACACCTTC
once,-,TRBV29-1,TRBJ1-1,CSVSSKNTEAFF,TGCAGCGTTTCTTCGAAAAACACTGAAGCTTTCTTT
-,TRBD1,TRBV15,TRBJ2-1,CATSRGILQGFGDEQFF,TGTGCCACCAGCAGGGGCATTTTACAGGGGTTTGGCGATGAGCAGTTCTTC
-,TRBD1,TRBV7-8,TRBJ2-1,CASSPRRGRGLNEQFF,TGTGCCAGCAGCCCAAGGAGGGGCAGGGGGCTGAATGAGCAGTTCTTC
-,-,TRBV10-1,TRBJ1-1,CASSVGGTEAFF,TGCGCCAGCAGTGTCGGCGGGACTGAAGCTTTCTTT
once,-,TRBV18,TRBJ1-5,CASSPGRDQPQHF,TGTGCCAGCTCACCGGGTAGGGACCAGCCCCAGCATTTT
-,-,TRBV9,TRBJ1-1,CASSVGSAEAFF,TGTGCCAGCAGCGTAGGTAGTGCTGAAGCTTTCTTT
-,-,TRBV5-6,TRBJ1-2,CASSLGWTGKDYGYTF,TGTGCCAGCAGCTTGGGATGGACGGGGAAGGACTATGGCTACACCTTC
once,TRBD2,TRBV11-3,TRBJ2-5,CASSSGIPWAGEETQYF,TGTGCCAGCAGCTCGGGGATCCCATGGGCGGGGGAAGAGACCCAGTACTTC
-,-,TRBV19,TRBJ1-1,CASSIDLVWDTEAFF,TGTGCCAGTAGTATAGATCTGGTCTGGGACACTGAAGCTTTCTTT
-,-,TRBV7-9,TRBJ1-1,CASSPTGGRGTEAFF,TGTGCCAGCAGCCCTACGGGGGGCCGGGGCACTGAAGCTTTCTTT
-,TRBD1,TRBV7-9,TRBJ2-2,CASSSGTGNTGELFF,TGTGCCAGCAGCTCCGGGACAGGAAACACCGGGGAGCTGTTTTTT
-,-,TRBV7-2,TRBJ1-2,CASSPVRGRGGYTF,TGTGCCAGCAGCCCCGTGCGGGGCAGGGGTGGCTACACCTTC
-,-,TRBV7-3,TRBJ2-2,CASSLGRQNTGELFF,TGTGCCAGCAGCTTAGGGCGGCAGAACACCGGGGAGCTGTTTTTT
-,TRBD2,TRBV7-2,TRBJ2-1,CASNLGGDAYNEQFF,TGTGCCAGCAATCTGGGAGGGGATGCCTACAATGAGCAGTTCTTC
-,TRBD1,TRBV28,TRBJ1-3,CASRSPGTGGNTIYF,TGTGCCAGCAGGTCCCCCGGGACAGGAGGAAACACCATATATTTT
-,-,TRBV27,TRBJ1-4,CASSFDRHKDEKLFF,TGTGCCAGCAGTTTTGACAGGCATAAGGATGAAAAACTGTTTTTT